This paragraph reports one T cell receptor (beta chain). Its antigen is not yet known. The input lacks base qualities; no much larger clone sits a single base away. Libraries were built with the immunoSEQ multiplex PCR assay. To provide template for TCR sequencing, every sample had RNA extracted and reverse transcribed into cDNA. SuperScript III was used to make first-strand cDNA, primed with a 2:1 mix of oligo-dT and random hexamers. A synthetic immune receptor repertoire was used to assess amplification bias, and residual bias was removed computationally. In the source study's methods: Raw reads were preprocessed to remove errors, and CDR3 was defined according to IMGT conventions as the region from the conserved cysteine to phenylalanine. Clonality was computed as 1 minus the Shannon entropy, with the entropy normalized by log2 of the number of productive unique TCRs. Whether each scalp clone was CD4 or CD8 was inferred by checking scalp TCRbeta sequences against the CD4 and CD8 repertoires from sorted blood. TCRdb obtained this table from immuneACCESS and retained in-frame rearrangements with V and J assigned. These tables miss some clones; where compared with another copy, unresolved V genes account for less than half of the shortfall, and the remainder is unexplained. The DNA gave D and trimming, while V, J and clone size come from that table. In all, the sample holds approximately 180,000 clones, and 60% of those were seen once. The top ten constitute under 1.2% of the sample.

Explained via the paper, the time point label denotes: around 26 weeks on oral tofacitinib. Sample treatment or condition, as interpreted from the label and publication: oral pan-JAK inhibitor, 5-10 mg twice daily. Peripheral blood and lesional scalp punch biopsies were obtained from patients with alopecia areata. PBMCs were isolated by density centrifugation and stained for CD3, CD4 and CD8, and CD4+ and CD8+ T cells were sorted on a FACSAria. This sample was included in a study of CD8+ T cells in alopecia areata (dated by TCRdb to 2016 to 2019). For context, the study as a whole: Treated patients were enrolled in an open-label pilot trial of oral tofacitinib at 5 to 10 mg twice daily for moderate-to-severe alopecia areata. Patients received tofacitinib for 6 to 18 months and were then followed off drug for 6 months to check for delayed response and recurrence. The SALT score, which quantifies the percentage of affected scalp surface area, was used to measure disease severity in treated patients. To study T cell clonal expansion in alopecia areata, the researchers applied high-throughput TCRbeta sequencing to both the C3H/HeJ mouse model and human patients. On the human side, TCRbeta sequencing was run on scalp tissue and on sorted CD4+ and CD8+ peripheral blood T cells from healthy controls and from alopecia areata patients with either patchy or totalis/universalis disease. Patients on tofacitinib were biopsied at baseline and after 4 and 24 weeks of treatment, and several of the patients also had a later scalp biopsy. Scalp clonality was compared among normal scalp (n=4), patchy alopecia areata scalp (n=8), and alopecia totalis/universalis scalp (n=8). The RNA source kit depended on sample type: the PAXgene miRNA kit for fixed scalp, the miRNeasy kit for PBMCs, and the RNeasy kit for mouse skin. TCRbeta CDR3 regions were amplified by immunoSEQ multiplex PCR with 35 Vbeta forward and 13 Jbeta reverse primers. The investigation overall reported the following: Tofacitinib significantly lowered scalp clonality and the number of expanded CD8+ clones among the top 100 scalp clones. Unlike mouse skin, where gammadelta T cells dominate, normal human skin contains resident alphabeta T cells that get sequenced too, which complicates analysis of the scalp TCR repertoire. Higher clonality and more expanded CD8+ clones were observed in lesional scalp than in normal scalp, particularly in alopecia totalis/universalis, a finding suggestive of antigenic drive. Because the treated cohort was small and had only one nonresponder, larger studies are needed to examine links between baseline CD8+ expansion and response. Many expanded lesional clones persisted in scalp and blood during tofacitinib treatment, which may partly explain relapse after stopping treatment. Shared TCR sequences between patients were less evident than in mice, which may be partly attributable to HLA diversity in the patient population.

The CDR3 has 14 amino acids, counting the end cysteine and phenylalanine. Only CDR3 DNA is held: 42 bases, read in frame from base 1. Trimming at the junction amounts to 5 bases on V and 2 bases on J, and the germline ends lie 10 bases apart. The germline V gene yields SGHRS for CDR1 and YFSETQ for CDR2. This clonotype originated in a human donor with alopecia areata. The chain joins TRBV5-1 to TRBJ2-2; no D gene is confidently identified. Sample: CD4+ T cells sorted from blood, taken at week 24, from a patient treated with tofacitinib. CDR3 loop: CASRDTVNTGELFF. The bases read TGCGCCAGCAGGGATACAGTAAACACCGGGGAGCTGTTTTTT.